This T cell receptor (beta chain) was identified during a study of T cells expressing NK-cell markers (dated by TCRdb to about 2020). Context from the whole study: Several donors provided sorted CD3+CD56+NKG2C+, CD3+CD56+NKG2C- and CD3+CD56-NKG2C+ T-cell subsets, whose TCR beta-chain repertoires were profiled. Among the eight sequenced donors, only one was HCMV-seronegative, while the other seven were HCMV-seropositive. Randomly selected healthy volunteers, three men and five women, were used as the eight sequenced donors. The libraries were sequenced on Illumina HiSeq 2000/2500, MiSeq or NextSeq, producing 2 x 150 bp reads. What the work shows at the level of the full study, not this receptor alone: Whether the expanded NKG2C-expressing T cell clones were specific for HCMV antigens remained unclear. For 5 or 6 donors, the dominant CD3+CD56+NKG2C+ clonotypes were among the top 10 CD8+ clonotypes and accounted for roughly 1.0-7.5% of CD8+ T cells. Those dominant clonotypes were again the most abundant among CD3+CD56-NKG2C+ cells in a few donors, at roughly 25-60.1%.

The germline V gene (reference sequence) gives CDR1 as MNHEY and CDR2 as SMNVEV. The CDR3 runs 12 amino acids, cysteine and phenylalanine included. No DNA is given. HCMV serostatus was determined by detecting HCMV-specific IgG in serum with a commercial ELISA kit. Ficoll density gradient centrifugation was used to isolate peripheral blood mononuclear cells from blood. The sequencing machine was an Illumina HiSeq 2000. TCR beta cDNA libraries were prepared using 5'RACE template switching, which introduced a universal primer site and unique molecular identifiers. Synthesis of cDNA was primed from the TCR beta constant segment and was followed by two consecutive PCR amplification steps. In the authors' own workflow: Reads were demultiplexed and grouped by UMI with MIGEC, and clonotypes were assembled and quantified with MiTCR. To remove erroneous sequences, TCR cDNA sequences were retained only when supported by two or more reads. The tcR package was used for downstream repertoire analysis, and clonotypes were matched between fractions using CDR3 nucleotide sequence together with V segment. VDJmatch was used to annotate antigen specificity against VDJdb, with one amino acid substitution in CDR3 allowed. TCRdb reanalyzed the reads, keeping one entry per CDR3 protein sequence and omitting DNA. None of the V and J calls come from the authors' own analysis; TCRdb made them. The sample table includes 150,000 or so distinct CDR3 sequences. Jointly, the top ten make up around a third of the sample.

To note about this clonotype: Its recognized antigen is unknown.

Recombination connected TRBV27 to TRBJ2-5; TCRdb's assignment of TRBD1 cannot be checked, as there is no DNA. The material sequenced was blood T cells: a sorted CD56 or NKG2C T cell subset, CD4+ or CD8+ T cells, or bulk PBMC T cells (not recorded which). The TCR comes from a woman aged 50 to 65 in good health. Donor details come from another sample of the same person, matched by shared clones. The CDR3 reads CASSGTEETQYF.